The rows below give T cell receptor beta chains drawn from one sample of a study of cytomegalovirus exposure and HLA in healthy donors. The assay was immunoSEQ multiplex PCR, and TCRdb's table has in-frame clones only and misses some. Of some 75,000 clones detected, 95% to 96% appear once; the ten largest clones hold approximately 1.4%. The sample taken for sequencing was PBMCs. The receptors here all came from a woman between 18 and 29 years old in good health and CMV-seronegative. The CDR3 runs from the conserved cysteine through the conserved F or W. The D gene is left open where the match is weak. Size is omitted from some rows. Given values are once, few, many or a class for expanded clones.

>TRBV18|-|TRBJ2-7|-
CASSPPGGGLREQYF
TGTGCCAGCTCACCACCGGGGGGGGGCTTGCGCGAGCAGTACTTC
>TRBV18|-|TRBJ2-3|-
CASSPSTSRWASSSTDTQYF
TGTGCCAGCTCACCCTCGACCAGCAGGTGGGCCAGCTCTAGCACAGATACGCAGTATTTT
>TRBV11-2|TRBD2|TRBJ2-3|-
CASSLGLAGATDTQYF
TGTGCCAGCAGCTTAGGGCTAGCGGGAGCCACAGATACGCAGTATTTT
>TRBV11-2|-|TRBJ2-7|-
CASSISDIRYEQYF
TGTGCCAGCAGCATCTCAGACATACGCTACGAGCAGTACTTC
>TRBV15|TRBD2|TRBJ2-5|-
CATSRDLALADWTQYF
TGTGCCACCAGCAGAGACCTGGCACTAGCGGATTGGACCCAGTACTTC
>TRBV11-2|TRBD2|TRBJ2-3|-
CASSLYGGAGEKDTQYF
TGTGCCAGCAGCTTATACGGAGGGGCGGGAGAAAAAGATACGCAGTATTTT
>TRBV10-3|-|TRBJ2-5|-
CAISDLMGTAKETQYF
TGTGCCATCAGTGACCTCATGGGGACTGCAAAAGAGACCCAGTACTTC
>TRBV5-1|TRBD2|TRBJ2-7|-
CASRVAGGNEQYF
TGCGCCAGCAGGGTAGCGGGAGGGAACGAGCAGTACTTC
>TRBV6-6|-|TRBJ2-7|-
CASSNPYYEQYF
TGTGCCAGCAGTAATCCGTACTACGAGCAGTACTTC
>TRBV11-3|-|TRBJ1-1|few
CASSYSGEPNTEAFF
TGTGCCAGCAGCTACTCAGGGGAACCGAACACTGAAGCTTTCTTT
>TRBV5-1|-|TRBJ1-1|-
CASSLDLRQSPEAFF
TGCGCCAGCAGCTTGGATTTGAGACAGAGCCCAGAGGCTTTCTTT
>TRBV19|TRBD1|TRBJ1-4|-
CASSQIGGTGPTNEKLFF
TGTGCCAGTAGCCAAATCGGGGGGACAGGGCCAACTAATGAAAAACTGTTTTTT
>TRBV5-4|-|TRBJ1-1|-
CASSFPDMMNTEAFF
TGTGCCAGCAGCTTCCCGGACATGATGAACACTGAAGCTTTCTTT
>TRBV15|-|TRBJ1-5|-
CATEPPGGGQPQHF
TGTGCCACCGAGCCCCCAGGAGGCGGTCAGCCCCAGCATTTT